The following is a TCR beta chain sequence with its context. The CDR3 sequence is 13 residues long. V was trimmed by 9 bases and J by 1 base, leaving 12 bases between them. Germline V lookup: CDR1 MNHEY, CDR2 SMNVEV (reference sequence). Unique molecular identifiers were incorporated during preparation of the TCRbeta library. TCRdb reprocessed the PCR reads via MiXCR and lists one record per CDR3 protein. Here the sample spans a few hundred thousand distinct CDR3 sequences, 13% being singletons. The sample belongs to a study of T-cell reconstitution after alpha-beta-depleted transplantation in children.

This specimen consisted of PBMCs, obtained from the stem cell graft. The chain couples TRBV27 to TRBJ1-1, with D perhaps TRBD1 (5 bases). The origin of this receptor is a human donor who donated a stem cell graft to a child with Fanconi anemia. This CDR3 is CASWGYTNTEAFF. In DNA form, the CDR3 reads TGTGCCAGTTGGGGCTACACGAACACTGAAGCTTTCTTT.